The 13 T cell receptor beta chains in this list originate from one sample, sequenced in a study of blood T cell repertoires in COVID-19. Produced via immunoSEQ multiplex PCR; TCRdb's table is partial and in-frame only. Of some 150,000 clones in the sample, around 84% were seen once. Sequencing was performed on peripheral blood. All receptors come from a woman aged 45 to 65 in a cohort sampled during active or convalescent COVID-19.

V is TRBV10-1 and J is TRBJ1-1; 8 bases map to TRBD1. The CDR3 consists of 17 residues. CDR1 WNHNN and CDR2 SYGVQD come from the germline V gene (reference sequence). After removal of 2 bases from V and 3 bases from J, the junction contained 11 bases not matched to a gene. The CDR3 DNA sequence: TGCGCCAGCAGTGAGCATGTTAATCAGGGGGCTTACACTGAAGCTTTCTTT. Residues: CASSEHVNQGAYTEAFF.

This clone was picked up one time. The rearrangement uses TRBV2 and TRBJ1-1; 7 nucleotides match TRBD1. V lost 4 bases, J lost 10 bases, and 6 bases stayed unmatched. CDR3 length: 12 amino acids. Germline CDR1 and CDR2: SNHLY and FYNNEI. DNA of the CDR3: TGTGCCAGCAGTGGCACAGGGGTTGGAGCTTTCTTT. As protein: CASSGTGVGAFF.

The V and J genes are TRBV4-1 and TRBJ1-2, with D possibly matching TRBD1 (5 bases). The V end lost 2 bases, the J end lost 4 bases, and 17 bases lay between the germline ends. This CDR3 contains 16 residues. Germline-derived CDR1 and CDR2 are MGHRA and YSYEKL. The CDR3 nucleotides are TGCGCCAGCAGCCAATCCTCGCTGGACAAAGCCTATGGCTACACCTTC. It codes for CASSQSSLDKAYGYTF.

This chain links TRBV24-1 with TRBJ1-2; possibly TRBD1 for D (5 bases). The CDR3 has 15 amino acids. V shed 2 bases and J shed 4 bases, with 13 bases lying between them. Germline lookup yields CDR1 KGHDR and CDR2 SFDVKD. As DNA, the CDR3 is TGTGCCACCAGTGATTCTACAGGTCCGCCCTATGGCTACACCTTC. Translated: CATSDSTGPPYGYTF.

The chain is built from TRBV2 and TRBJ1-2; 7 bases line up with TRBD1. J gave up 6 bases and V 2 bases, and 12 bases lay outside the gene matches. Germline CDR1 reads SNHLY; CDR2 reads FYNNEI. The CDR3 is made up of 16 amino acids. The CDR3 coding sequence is TGTGCCAGCAGTGAAAGGAGGGACAGCCCAGGCGATGGCTACACCTTC. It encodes CASSERRDSPGDGYTF.

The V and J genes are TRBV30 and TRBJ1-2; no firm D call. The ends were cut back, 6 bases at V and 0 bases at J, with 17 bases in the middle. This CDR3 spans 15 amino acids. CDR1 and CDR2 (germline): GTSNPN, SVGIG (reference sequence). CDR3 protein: CACYNRAITNYGYTF. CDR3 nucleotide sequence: TGTGCCTGTTACAACAGAGCTATCACTAACTATGGCTACACCTTC.

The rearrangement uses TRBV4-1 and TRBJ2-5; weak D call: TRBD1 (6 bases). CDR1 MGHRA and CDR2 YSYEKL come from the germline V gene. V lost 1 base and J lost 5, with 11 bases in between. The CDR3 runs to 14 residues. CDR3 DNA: TGCGCCAGCAGCCAAGGCACAGGGCGTGAGACCCAGTACTTC. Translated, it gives CASSQGTGRETQYF.

CDR3 sequence reads: CASSLTGGGGPMMGYTF. The DNA for the CDR3 is TGTGCCAGCAGCTTAACGGGCGGGGGAGGTCCCATGATGGGCTACACCTTC. V and J are TRBV7-2 and TRBJ1-2; possibly TRBD1 for D (5 bases). The CDR3 length is 17 residues. Germline CDR1 reads SGHTA; CDR2 reads FQGNSA. The V and J ends lost 2 bases and 8 bases respectively, with 24 bases between them.

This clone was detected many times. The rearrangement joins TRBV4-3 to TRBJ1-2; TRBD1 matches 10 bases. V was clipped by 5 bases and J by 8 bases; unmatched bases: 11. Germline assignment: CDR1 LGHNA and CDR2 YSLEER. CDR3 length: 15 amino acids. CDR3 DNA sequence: TGCGCCAGCAGCTACTATGCCGGGACAGGGGACGGCTACACCTTC. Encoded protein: CASSYYAGTGDGYTF.

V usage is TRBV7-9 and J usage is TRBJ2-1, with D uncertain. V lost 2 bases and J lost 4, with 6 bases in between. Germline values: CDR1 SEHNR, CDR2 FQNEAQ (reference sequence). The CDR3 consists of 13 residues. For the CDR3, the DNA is TGTGCCAGCAGCTTACCTGAGTACAATGAGCAGTTCTTC. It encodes CASSLPEYNEQFF.

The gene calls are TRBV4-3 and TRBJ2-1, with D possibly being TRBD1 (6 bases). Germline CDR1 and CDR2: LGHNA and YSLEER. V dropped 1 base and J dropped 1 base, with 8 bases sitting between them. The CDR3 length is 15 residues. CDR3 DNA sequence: TGCGCCAGCAGCCAAGGCCAGGGGTCCTACAATGAGCAGTTCTTC. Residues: CASSQGQGSYNEQFF.

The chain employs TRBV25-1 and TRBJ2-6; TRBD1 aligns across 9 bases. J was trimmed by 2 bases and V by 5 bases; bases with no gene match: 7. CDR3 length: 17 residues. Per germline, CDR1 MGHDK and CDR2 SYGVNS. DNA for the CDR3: TGTGCCAGCAGTCCCGGGACAGGGTTGACTGGGGCCAACGTCCTGACTTTC. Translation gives CASSPGTGLTGANVLTF.

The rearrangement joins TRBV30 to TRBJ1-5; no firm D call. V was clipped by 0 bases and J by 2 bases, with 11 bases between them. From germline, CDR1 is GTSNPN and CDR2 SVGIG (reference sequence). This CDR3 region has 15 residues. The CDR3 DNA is TGTGCCTGGAGTGTACCCGGGTTTGGCAATCAGCCCCAGCATTTT. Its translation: CAWSVPGFGNQPQHF.